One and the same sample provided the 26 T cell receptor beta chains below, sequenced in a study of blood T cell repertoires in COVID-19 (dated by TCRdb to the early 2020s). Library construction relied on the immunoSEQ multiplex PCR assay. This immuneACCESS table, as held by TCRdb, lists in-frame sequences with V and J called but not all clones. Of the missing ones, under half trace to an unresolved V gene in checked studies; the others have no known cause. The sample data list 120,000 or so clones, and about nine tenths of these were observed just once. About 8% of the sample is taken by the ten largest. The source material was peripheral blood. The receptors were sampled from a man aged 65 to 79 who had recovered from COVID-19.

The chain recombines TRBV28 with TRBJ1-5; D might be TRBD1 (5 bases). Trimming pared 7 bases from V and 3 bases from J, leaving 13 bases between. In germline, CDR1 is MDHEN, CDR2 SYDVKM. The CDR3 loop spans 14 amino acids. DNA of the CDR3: TGTGCCAGCAACGCGGGGGGGAACAATCAGCCCCAGCATTTT. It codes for CASNAGGNNQPQHF.

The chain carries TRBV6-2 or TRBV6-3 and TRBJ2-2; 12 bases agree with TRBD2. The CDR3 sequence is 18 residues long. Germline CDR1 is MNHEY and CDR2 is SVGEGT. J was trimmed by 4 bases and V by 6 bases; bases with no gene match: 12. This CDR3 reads CASSLAGGAILVTGELFF. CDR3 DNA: TGTGCCAGCAGCCTAGCGGGGGGGGCGATCCTAGTCACCGGGGAGCTGTTTTTT.

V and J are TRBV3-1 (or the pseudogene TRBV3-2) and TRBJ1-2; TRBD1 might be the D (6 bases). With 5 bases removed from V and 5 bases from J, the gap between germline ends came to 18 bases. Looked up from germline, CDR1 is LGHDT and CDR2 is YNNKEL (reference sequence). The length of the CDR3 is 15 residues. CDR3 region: CASSVQTQGSYGYTF. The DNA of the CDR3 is TGTGCCAGCAGCGTACAAACACAGGGAAGTTATGGCTACACCTTC.

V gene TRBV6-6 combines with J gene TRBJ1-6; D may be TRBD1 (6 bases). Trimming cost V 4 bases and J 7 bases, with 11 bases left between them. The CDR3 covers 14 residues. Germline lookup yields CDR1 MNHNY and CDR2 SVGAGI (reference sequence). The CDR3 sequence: CASSFWTANSPLHF. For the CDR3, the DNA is TGTGCCAGCAGTTTCTGGACAGCCAATTCACCCCTCCACTTT.

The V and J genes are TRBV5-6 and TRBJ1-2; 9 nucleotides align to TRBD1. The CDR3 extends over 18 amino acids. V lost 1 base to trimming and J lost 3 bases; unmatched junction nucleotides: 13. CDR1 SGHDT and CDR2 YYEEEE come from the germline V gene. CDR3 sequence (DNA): TGTGCCAGCAGCTTGCGCGTTGGACAGGGGTTTGGTGACTATGGCTACACCTTC. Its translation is CASSLRVGQGFGDYGYTF. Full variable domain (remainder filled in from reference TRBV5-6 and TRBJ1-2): DAGVTQSPTHLIKTRGQQVTLRCSPKSGHDTVSWYQQALGQGPQFIFQYYEEEERQRGNFPDRFSGHQFPNYSSELNVNALLLGDSALYLCASSLRVGQGFGDYGYTFGSGTRLTVV.

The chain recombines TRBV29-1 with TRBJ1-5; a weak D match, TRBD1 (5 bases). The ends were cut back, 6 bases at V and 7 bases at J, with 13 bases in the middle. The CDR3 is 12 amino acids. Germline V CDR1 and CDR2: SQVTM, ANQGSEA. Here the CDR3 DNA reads TGCAGCGTAGGGACCGCGGGACAGCCCCAGCATTTT. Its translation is CSVGTAGQPQHF.

The CDR3 protein is CASSHRDHQPQHF. DNA for the CDR3: TGTGCCAGCAGTCACAGGGACCATCAGCCCCAGCATTTT. J is TRBJ1-5 and V is TRBV27, with D maybe TRBD1 (6 bases). Germline V gives CDR1 MNHEY, CDR2 SMNVEV (reference sequence). The V end lost 5 bases, the J end lost 5 bases, and 10 bases lay between the germline ends. CDR3 length equals 13 residues.

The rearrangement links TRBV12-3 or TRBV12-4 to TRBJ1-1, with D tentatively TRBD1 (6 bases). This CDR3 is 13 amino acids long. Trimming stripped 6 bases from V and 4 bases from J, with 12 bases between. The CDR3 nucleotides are TGTGCCAGCAGGTACCTAGGGGGCACTGAAGCTTTCTTT. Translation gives CASRYLGGTEAFF.

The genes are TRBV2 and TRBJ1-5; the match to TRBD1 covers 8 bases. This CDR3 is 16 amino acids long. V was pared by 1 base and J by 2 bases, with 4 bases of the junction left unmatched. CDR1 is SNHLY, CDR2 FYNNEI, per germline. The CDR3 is CASSEGAGGRNQPQHF. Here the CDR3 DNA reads TGTGCCAGCAGTGAAGGGGCAGGGGGCCGCAATCAGCCCCAGCATTTT. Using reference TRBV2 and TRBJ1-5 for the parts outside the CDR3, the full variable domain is EPEVTQTPSHQVTQMGQEVILRCVPISNHLYFYWYRQILGQKVEFLVSFYNNEISEKSEIFDDQFSVERPDGSNFTLKIRSTKLEDSAMYFCASSEGAGGRNQPQHFGDGTRLSIL.

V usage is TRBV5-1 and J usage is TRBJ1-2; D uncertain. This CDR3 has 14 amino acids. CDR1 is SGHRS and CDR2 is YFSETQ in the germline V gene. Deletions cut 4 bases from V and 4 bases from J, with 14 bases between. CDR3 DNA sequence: TGCGCCAGCAGCGAGGCCCTGGTCGGCTATGGCTACACCTTC. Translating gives CASSEALVGYGYTF.

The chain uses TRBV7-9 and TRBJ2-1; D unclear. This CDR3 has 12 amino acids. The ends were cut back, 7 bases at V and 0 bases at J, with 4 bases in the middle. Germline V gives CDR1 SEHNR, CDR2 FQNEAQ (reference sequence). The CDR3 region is CASKSSYNEQFF. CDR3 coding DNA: TGTGCCAGCAAGAGCTCCTACAATGAGCAGTTCTTC.

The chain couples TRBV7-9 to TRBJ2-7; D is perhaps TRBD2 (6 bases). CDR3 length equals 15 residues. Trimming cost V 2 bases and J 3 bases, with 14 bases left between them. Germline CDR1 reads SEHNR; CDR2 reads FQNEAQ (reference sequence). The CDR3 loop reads CASSLNIGGSYEQYF. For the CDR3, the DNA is TGTGCCAGCAGCTTAAACATTGGGGGGAGCTACGAGCAGTACTTC.

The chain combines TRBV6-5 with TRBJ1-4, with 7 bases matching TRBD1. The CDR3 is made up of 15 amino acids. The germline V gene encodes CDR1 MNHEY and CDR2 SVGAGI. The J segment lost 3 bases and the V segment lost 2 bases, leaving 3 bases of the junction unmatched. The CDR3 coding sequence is TGTGCCAGCAGTTACGAGGGGGCCCCTAATGAAAAACTGTTTTTT. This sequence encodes CASSYEGAPNEKLFF.

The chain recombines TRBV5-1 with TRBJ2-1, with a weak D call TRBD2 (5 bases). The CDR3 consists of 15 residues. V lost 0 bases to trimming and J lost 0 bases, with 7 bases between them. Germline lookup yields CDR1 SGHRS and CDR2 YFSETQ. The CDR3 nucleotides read TGCGCCAGCAGCTTGGCGGGGAGCTCCTACAATGAGCAGTTCTTC. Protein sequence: CASSLAGSSYNEQFF.

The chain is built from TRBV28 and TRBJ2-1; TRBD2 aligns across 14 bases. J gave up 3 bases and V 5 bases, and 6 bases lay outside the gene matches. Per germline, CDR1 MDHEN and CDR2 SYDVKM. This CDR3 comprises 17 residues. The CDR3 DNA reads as TGTGCCAGCAGTGGACTAGCGGGGGGATCCTTCTACAATGAGCAGTTCTTC. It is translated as CASSGLAGGSFYNEQFF.

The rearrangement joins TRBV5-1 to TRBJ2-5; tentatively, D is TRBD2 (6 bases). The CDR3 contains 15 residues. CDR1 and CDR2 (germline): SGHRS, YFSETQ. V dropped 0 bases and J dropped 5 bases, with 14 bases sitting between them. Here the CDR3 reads CASSLALQGGETQYF. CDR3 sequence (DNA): TGCGCCAGCAGCTTGGCCCTCCAGGGAGGCGAGACCCAGTACTTC.

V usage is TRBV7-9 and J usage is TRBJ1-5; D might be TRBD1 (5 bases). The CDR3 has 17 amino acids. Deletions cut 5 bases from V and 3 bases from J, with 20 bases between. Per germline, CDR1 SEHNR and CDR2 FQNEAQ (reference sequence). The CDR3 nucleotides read TGTGCCAGCAGCACCACGGTTGGGGGGGTACCCAATCAGCCCCAGCATTTT. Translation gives CASSTTVGGVPNQPQHF.

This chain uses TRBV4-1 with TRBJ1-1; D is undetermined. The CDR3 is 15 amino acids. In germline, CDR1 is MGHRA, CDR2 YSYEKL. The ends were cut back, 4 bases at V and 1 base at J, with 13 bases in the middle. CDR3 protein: CASSPRPTPNTEAFF. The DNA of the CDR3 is TGCGCCAGCAGCCCGAGACCGACTCCGAACACTGAAGCTTTCTTT.

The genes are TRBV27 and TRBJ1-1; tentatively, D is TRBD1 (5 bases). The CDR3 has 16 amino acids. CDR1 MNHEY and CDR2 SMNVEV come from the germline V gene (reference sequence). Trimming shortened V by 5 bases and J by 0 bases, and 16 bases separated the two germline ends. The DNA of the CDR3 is TGTGCCAGCAGTCCGTCCTGGGGGGAGATGAACACTGAAGCTTTCTTT. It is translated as CASSPSWGEMNTEAFF.

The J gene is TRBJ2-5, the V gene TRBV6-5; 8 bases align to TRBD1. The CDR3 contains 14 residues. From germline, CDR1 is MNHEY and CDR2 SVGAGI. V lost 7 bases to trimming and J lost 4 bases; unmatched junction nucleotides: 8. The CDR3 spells CASTHRGRLETQYF. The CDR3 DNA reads TGTGCCAGCACGCACAGGGGGAGGTTAGAGACCCAGTACTTC.

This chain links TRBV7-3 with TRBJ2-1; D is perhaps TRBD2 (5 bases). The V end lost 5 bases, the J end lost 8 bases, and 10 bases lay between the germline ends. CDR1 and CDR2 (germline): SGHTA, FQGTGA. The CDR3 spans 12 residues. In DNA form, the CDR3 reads TGTGCCAGCAGCGGGAGTCGCCATGAGCAGTTCTTC. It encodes CASSGSRHEQFF.

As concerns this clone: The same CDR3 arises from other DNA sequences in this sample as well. CDR3 loop: CASSLSRARTDTQYF. The CDR3 DNA is TGTGCCAGCAGTTTAAGCAGGGCACGCACAGATACGCAGTATTTT. This chain joins TRBV27 and TRBJ2-3; D possibly corresponds to TRBD1 (5 bases). The CDR3 covers 15 residues. Trimming left V 2 bases short and J 1 base short, with 10 bases between. The germline CDR1 and CDR2 sequences are MNHEY and SMNVEV (reference sequence).

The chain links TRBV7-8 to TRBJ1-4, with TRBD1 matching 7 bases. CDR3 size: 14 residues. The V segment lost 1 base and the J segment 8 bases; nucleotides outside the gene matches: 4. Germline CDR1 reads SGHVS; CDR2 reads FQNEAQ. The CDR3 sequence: CASSLEGASEKLFF. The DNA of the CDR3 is TGTGCCAGCAGCTTAGAGGGGGCAAGCGAAAAACTGTTTTTT.

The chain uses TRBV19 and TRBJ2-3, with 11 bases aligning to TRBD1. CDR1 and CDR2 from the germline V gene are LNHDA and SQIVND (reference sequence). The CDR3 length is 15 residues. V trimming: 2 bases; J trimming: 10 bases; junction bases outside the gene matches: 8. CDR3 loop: CASSILGQGAGAQYF. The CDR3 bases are TGTGCCAGTAGTATACTCGGACAGGGGGCGGGGGCGCAGTATTTT. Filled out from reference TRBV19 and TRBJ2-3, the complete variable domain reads DGGITQSPKYLFRKEGQNVTLSCEQNLNHDAMYWYRQDPGQGLRLIYYSQIVNDFQKGDIAEGYSVSREKKESFPLTVTSAQKNPTAFYLCASSILGQGAGAQYFGPGTRLTVL.

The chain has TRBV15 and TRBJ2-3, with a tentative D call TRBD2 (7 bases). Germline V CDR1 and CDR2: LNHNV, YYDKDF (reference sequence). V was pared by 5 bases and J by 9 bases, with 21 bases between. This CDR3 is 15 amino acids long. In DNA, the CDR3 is TGTGCCACCAGCCTCCCCGGGGGGTCCAGGGGCACGCAGTATTTT. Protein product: CATSLPGGSRGTQYF.

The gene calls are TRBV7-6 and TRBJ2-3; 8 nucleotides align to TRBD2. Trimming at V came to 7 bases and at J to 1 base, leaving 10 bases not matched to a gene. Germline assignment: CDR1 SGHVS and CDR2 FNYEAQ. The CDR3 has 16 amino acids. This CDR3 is CASTPSGGGRTDTQYF. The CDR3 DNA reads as TGTGCCAGCACCCCGAGCGGCGGGGGGCGCACAGATACGCAGTATTTT.